This paragraph reports one TCR beta chain. Study processing details: Quantification of nucleated cells was approximated via reference gene primer amplification. Produced via immunoSEQ multiplex PCR; TCRdb's table is partial and in-frame only. The D gene and trimming were derived from the DNA, and the V and J assignments and clone size from that table. The table lists 150,000 to 200,000 clones, 75% to 90% of them singletons. This CDR3 spans 17 amino acids. Germline V gene sequence: CDR1 SGHRS, CDR2 YFSETQ. The germline V and J ends were trimmed by 3 bases and 1 base, with 20 bases remaining between them. This entry belongs to a study of blood T cell repertoires in COVID-19. For the study at large: COVID-19 samples, acute and convalescent, were from the United States, Italy and Spain. T cells, B-cell-depleted T cells, or PBMCs provided the cDNA or gDNA that served as material.

The V and J genes are TRBV5-1 and TRBJ2-7; D perhaps matches TRBD2 (5 bases). Sequenced sample: peripheral blood. The origin of this receptor is a human donor in a cohort sampled during active COVID-19. CDR3 sequence: CASSWVLTRGDSYEQYF. DNA for the CDR3: TGCGCCAGCAGCTGGGTACTGACCCGGGGTGATTCCTACGAGCAGTACTTC.